This TCR beta chain was documented in a study of blood T cell repertoires in COVID-19. Profiled with immunoSEQ multiplex PCR; TCRdb holds only in-frame clones, not every one. The table lists about 180,000 clones, about 90% of them singletons, with approximately 9% in the top ten. Germline V gene lookup returns CDR1 MDHEN and CDR2 SYDVKM. This CDR3 is 15 amino acids long. Trimming cost V 3 bases and J 1 base, with 12 bases left between them. This receptor was taken from a young woman who had recovered from COVID-19. Sample: PBMCs or T cells enriched from blood (not recorded which). V is TRBV28 and J is TRBJ1-1, with a tentative D call TRBD1 (6 bases). The CDR3 sequence is CASSFWGRSNTEAFF. For the CDR3, the DNA is TGTGCCAGCAGTTTTTGGGGGCGGTCGAACACTGAAGCTTTCTTT.